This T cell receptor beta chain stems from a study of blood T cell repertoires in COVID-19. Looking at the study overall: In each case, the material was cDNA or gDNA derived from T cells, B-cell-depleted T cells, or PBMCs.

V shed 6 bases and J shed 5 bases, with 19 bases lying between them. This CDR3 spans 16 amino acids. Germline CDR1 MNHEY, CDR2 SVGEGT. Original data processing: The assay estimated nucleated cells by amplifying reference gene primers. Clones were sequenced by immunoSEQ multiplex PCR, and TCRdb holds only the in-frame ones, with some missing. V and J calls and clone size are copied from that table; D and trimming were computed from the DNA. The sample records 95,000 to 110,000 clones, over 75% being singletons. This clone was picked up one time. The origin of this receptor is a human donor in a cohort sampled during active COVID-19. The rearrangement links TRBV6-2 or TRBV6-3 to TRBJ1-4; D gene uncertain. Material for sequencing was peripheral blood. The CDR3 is CASSPAYGVLNEKLFF. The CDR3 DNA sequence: TGTGCCAGCAGCCCAGCTTACGGGGTCTTAAATGAAAAACTGTTTTTT.